This T cell receptor (beta chain) was sequenced during a study of metastatic and nonmetastatic thyroid tumors. Study overall: A comparison of repertoires was made across blood and tumor or nodule tissue from malignant and benign thyroid patients. Study-wide results and limits: A significant increase in TCR beta diversity was reportedly seen in malignant thyroid tumors relative to benign nodules, in blood and tumor.

Until they underwent thyroid surgery, no patient had received any treatment. This clone showed up many times. The antigen remains undetermined. Original processing notes: The study's classifier, a distant-metastasis tool for papillary thyroid cancer, was built using CDR3 differences across clinicopathological groups. TCRdb re-clonotyped the PCR reads via MiXCR. What appears here as the V and J calls and clone size reflects TCRdb's work, not the paper's. The repertoire holds roughly 55,000 clones, 15% to 20% seen once, with over 8.5% in the top ten. The TCR sequence derives from a male donor with papillary thyroid cancer or a benign thyroid nodule (not recorded which). Some clones in this sample may be carry-over from other donors' samples. The specimen sequenced was blood.

The CDR3 protein is CATSPGTGLDQPQHF. The CDR3 DNA sequence: TGTGCCACCAGTCCCGGGACGGGTTTGGATCAGCCCCAGCATTTT. The chain employs TRBV24-1 and TRBJ1-5; D is perhaps TRBD1 (5 bases). The CDR3 spans 15 residues. Per the germline V gene, CDR1 is KGHDR and CDR2 is SFDVKD. Trimming left V 6 bases short and J 5 bases short, with 16 bases between.